This T cell receptor beta chain was sequenced for a study of cytomegalovirus exposure and HLA in healthy donors. PCR primers comprised 60 Vbeta and 13 Jbeta primers. Repertoires were generated with immunoSEQ multiplex PCR, while TCRdb's copy carries only in-frame clones and drops some. The repertoire consists of roughly 100,000 clones, with roughly 69% occurring once and the leading ten covering around 2.5%. Regarding the study as a whole: The classifier, whose performance was assessed in both the original and validation cohorts, reportedly diagnosed cytomegalovirus status with high specificity and sensitivity. In an earlier analysis, in roughly 580 donors, most V segments appeared productive either ~90% or ~30% of the time.

CDR1 and CDR2 from the germline V gene are ENHRY and SYGVKD. There are 16 residues in the CDR3. The ends lost 0 bases at V and 8 bases at J; junction bases unmatched: 9. Note on this clone: The antigen remains unidentified.

This chain connects TRBV10-3 to TRBJ2-1, with 8 bases aligning to TRBD1. This receptor was obtained from a man aged 50 to 60 in good health and CMV-seropositive. Sequencing was carried out using PBMCs. CDR3 protein: CAISESRQGAVYEQFF. The CDR3, as DNA: TGTGCCATCAGTGAGTCAAGGCAGGGGGCAGTATATGAGCAGTTCTTC.